This is a list of T cell receptor beta chains from one sample in a study of T cell responses to AZD1222 COVID-19 vaccine. Measured with immunoSEQ multiplex PCR; TCRdb has only the in-frame clones, and not every one. The sample yields 150,000 to 200,000 clones, about nine tenths seen once. This specimen was peripheral blood, taken on day 0 of MenACWY control vaccination. The source is an adult in good health. CDR3s include the opening cysteine and the closing phenylalanine or tryptophan. A D gene is named only where the DNA matches it firmly. Clone size, where shown, is once, few, many, or a class for clones that have expanded.

D gene,clone size,J gene,V gene,CDR3 protein,CDR3 DNA
.,once,TRBJ2-3,TRBV7-9,CATSKQTLHTDTQYF,TGTGCCACCTCAAAACAGACCCTGCATACAGATACGCAGTATTTT
TRBD2,.,TRBJ2-3,TRBV9,CASSVGDSGRRDTQYF,TGTGCCAGCAGCGTAGGAGATAGCGGGAGGAGAGATACGCAGTATTTT
TRBD1,.,TRBJ1-5,TRBV19,CASRKETGGGSNQPQHF,TGTGCCAGTAGAAAAGAGACAGGGGGAGGGAGCAATCAGCCCCAGCATTTT
.,many,TRBJ2-1,TRBV7-9,CASSLDEQFF,TGTGCCAGCAGCTTAGATGAGCAGTTCTTC
TRBD1,.,TRBJ2-1,TRBV4-1,CASSQAGTGNYNEQFF,TGCGCCAGCAGCCAAGCCGGGACAGGGAATTACAATGAGCAGTTCTTC
TRBD1,.,TRBJ2-5,TRBV24-1,CATSVAPGQGEETQYF,TGTGCCACCAGTGTCGCACCCGGACAGGGGGAGGAGACCCAGTACTTC
.,few,TRBJ2-1,TRBV11-3,CASSSTGLPYNEQFF,TGTGCCAGCAGCTCAACAGGGTTGCCCTACAATGAGCAGTTCTTC
.,.,TRBJ1-1,TRBV28,CASSLYRDTEAFF,TGTGCCAGCAGTTTATACAGGGACACTGAAGCTTTCTTT
.,.,TRBJ2-1,TRBV24-1,CATEGPLEQFF,TGTGCCACCGAGGGGCCACTTGAGCAGTTCTTC
.,many,TRBJ1-2,TRBV2,CASSSRILNYGYTF,TGTGCCAGCAGCTCCCGGATTCTAAACTATGGCTACACCTTC
.,.,TRBJ2-7,TRBV7-9,CASSSPMAEVYEQYF,TGTGCCAGCAGCTCCCCGATGGCGGAGGTCTACGAGCAGTACTTC
TRBD1,.,TRBJ1-5,TRBV6-5,CASSGDSTYQPQHF,TGTGCCAGCAGCGGGGACAGCACCTATCAGCCCCAGCATTTT
.,few,TRBJ1-2,TRBV7-9,CASSSFTGPPGYTF,TGTGCCAGCAGCTCCTTTACCGGGCCGCCTGGCTACACCTTC
TRBD2,.,TRBJ2-2,TRBV29-1,CSVRTSGGNTGELFF,TGCAGCGTCAGGACTAGCGGGGGTAACACCGGGGAGCTGTTTTTT
.,.,TRBJ2-3,TRBV2,CASSEEVGDAFTDTQYF,TGTGCCAGCAGTGAAGAGGTTGGGGACGCGTTCACAGATACGCAGTATTTT
.,.,TRBJ2-5,TRBV7-8,CASSSNRVQTQYF,TGTGCCAGCAGCTCCAACAGGGTCCAGACCCAGTACTTC
.,.,TRBJ1-4,TRBV5-6,CASSLTASNEKLFF,TGTGCCAGCAGCTTGACAGCATCTAATGAAAAACTGTTTTTT
.,.,TRBJ2-5,TRBV10-3,CAISGGGTPETQYF,TGTGCCATCAGTGGAGGGGGAACCCCAGAGACCCAGTACTTC
TRBD1,.,TRBJ1-1,TRBV28,CASSLPGQGTEAFF,TGTGCCAGCAGTCTCCCGGGACAGGGCACTGAAGCTTTCTTT
TRBD1,.,TRBJ1-4,TRBV3-1/TRBV3-2,CASSQPQGVGEKLFF,TGTGCCAGCAGCCAACCGCAGGGGGTCGGGGAAAAACTGTTTTTT
.,.,TRBJ1-1,TRBV5-4,CASRGDQPNTEAFF,TGTGCCAGCAGGGGGGACCAACCGAACACTGAAGCTTTCTTT
.,.,TRBJ2-7,TRBV27,CASSSYSYEQYF,TGTGCCAGCAGTTCCTACTCCTACGAGCAGTACTTC
.,.,TRBJ2-2,TRBV7-9,CASSTTRIANTGELFF,TGTGCCAGCAGCACCACAAGAATCGCGAACACCGGGGAGCTGTTTTTT
.,.,TRBJ1-2,TRBV7-8,CASSFGGNYGYTF,TGTGCCAGCAGCTTCGGTGGGAACTATGGCTACACCTTC
.,.,TRBJ1-6,TRBV5-5,CASSWLGELHF,TGTGCCAGCTCCTGGCTAGGGGAACTCCACTTT
TRBD1,.,TRBJ2-7,TRBV6-5,CASSPDRDRSYEQYF,TGTGCCAGCAGTCCAGACAGGGATCGCTCCTACGAGCAGTACTTC
.,.,TRBJ2-1,TRBV6-5,CASRTASSYNEQFF,TGTGCCAGCAGGACCGCCAGCTCCTACAATGAGCAGTTCTTC
.,.,TRBJ2-5,TRBV4-1,CASSQEVGRVETQYF,TGCGCCAGCAGCCAAGAGGTGGGCAGGGTTGAGACCCAGTACTTC
TRBD2,.,TRBJ2-3,TRBV2,CASSGLAGTDTQYF,TGTGCCAGCAGTGGACTAGCGGGCACAGATACGCAGTATTTT
TRBD1,once,TRBJ1-1,TRBV18,CASSKDSGTGEAAFF,TGTGCCAGCTCCAAAGACTCCGGGACAGGGGAAGCGGCTTTCTTT
.,.,TRBJ2-5,TRBV9,CASSVATGGARETQYF,TGTGCCAGCAGCGTAGCTACAGGGGGGGCCAGGGAGACCCAGTACTTC
TRBD2,.,TRBJ2-3,TRBV28,CASSPTALAGGPDTQYF,TGTGCCAGCAGTCCCACCGCTCTAGCGGGAGGGCCAGATACGCAGTATTTT
.,.,TRBJ1-4,TRBV19,CASTGRAVEKLFF,TGTGCCAGTACTGGCAGGGCCGTGGAAAAACTGTTTTTT
.,few,TRBJ2-7,TRBV7-2,CASSHADYEQYF,TGTGCCAGCAGCCATGCGGACTACGAGCAGTACTTC
.,.,TRBJ2-7,TRBV27,CASSFKGGTYEQYF,TGTGCCAGCAGTTTTAAGGGGGGTACCTACGAGCAGTACTTC
TRBD1,.,TRBJ1-1,TRBV7-8,CASSLGTDTEAFF,TGTGCCAGCAGCCTCGGGACAGACACTGAAGCTTTCTTT
TRBD1,.,TRBJ1-4,TRBV28,CASSSPQGDNEKLFF,TGTGCCAGCAGTTCCCCCCAGGGGGACAATGAAAAACTGTTTTTT